Sequencing of this T cell receptor beta chain was carried out in a study of cytomegalovirus exposure and HLA in healthy donors. Comment on this clone: Its specificity is not known.

The J segment lost 4 bases and the V segment lost 7 bases, leaving 6 bases of the junction unmatched. CDR3 length: 14 amino acids. Germline lookup yields CDR1 MNHNS and CDR2 SASEGT. Overall study findings and caveats: TCR beta chains numbering 150 to 200 were designated cytomegalovirus-associated.

PCR involved 60 Vbeta and 13 Jbeta primers. Sequenced by immunoSEQ multiplex PCR; TCRdb stores in-frame clones only, minus some. There are 80,000 to 95,000 clones in the sample; around 75% occur only once, and around 15% lies in the top ten. This receptor was obtained from a woman aged 40 to 55 in good health and CMV-seropositive. Sequencing input: PBMCs. The rearrangement links TRBV6-1 to TRBJ1-5, with 8 bases that match TRBD1. As DNA, the CDR3 is TGTGCCAGCACATTTCGACAGGGGAATCAGCCCCAGCATTTT. This sequence encodes CASTFRQGNQPQHF.